This T cell receptor beta chain was retrieved from a study of blood T cell repertoires in COVID-19. Original data processing: Reference gene primer amplification gave nucleated cell count estimates. The repertoire was sequenced with immunoSEQ multiplex PCR; TCRdb's copy has only in-frame clones and lacks some. The DNA was the basis for D and trimming; V, J and clone size are from that table. Of around 180,000 clones listed, more than 80% are singletons. The material sequenced was PBMCs or T cells enriched from blood (not recorded which). This receptor was identified in a man in his fifties or sixties who had recovered from COVID-19.

CDR3 DNA sequence: TGTGCCACCAGTGAACGAGAAAACAGGGGGCAAGAGACCCAGTACTTC. Translated: CATSERENRGQETQYF. The genes are TRBV24-1 and TRBJ2-5; 8 bases line up with TRBD1. Germline V CDR1 and CDR2: KGHDR, SFDVKD. V lost 4 bases and J lost 2; bases outside the gene matches: 8. The CDR3 runs to 16 residues.